This T cell receptor (beta chain) derives from a study of cytomegalovirus exposure and HLA in healthy donors. Points from the study as a whole: In a later analysis, at a false discovery rate of 0.05, roughly 17,000 TCR beta sequences matched HLA alleles.

As to this clone: Its target is unknown.

PCR involved 60 Vbeta and 13 Jbeta primers. Produced via immunoSEQ multiplex PCR; TCRdb's table is partial and in-frame only. The sample lists 140,000 to 150,000 clones, under 85% occurring once. The length of the CDR3 is 14 residues. The V gene lost 2 bases and the J gene lost 0 bases, with 7 bases spanning the gap. Germline-derived CDR1 and CDR2 are MNHNY and SVGAGI (reference sequence). The sample comprised PBMCs. The receptor comes from a woman aged 40 to 50 in good health and CMV-seropositive. The gene calls are TRBV6-6 and TRBJ1-1; D is uncertain. In DNA form, the CDR3 reads TGTGCCAGCAGTTACACCCCTATGAACACTGAAGCTTTCTTT. This sequence encodes CASSYTPMNTEAFF.